The clone carrying this T cell receptor beta chain was detected a few times. Its antigen is unknown. CDR3 length: 20 residues. The germline V gene has CDR1 LGHNA and CDR2 YNFKEQ. The V segment lost 0 bases and the J segment 5 bases; nucleotides outside the gene matches: 19. This entry comes from a study of beta chain features in type 1 diabetes. Points from the study as a whole: Type 1 diabetes patients had moderately but significantly shorter TCRB CDR3s in all four CD4+ subsets. Type 1 diabetes patients showed fewer insertions and more deletions at VDJ junctions. For TCRB rearrangement, an influence of HLA type remained unresolved here.

Expressed TCRB transcripts were sequenced because the entire RNA isolate underwent reverse transcription. Sequenced by immunoSEQ multiplex PCR; TCRdb stores in-frame clones only, minus some. Among under 25,000 clones listed, under 75% were seen once. Sequenced material: stem cell memory CD4+ T cells from blood. The chain employs TRBV4-2 and TRBJ2-7; 10 nucleotides line up with TRBD2. This clonotype was sampled from a man aged 18 to 30 with type 1 diabetes. The CDR3 here is CASSQDPSWPSGSLAHEQYF. DNA of the CDR3: TGTGCCAGCAGCCAAGATCCCTCATGGCCTAGCGGGAGTCTGGCACACGAGCAGTACTTC.